Reported below is one TCR beta chain. Method: immunoSEQ multiplex PCR; TCRdb's copy keeps in-frame clones and lacks some. The repertoire holds 300,000 or so clones, with roughly nine tenths as singletons. This sample stems from a study of blood T cell repertoires in COVID-19. The V and J ends lost 4 bases and 2 bases respectively, with 19 bases between them. CDR3 size: 17 residues. Germline V lookup: CDR1 SGDLS, CDR2 YYNGEE. The receptor was derived from a woman in her twenties or thirties who had recovered from COVID-19. Sequencing was performed on PBMCs or T cells enriched from blood (not recorded which). The V call is TRBV9, the J call TRBJ2-1; perhaps TRBD2 as D (5 bases). CDR3 DNA: TGTGCCAGCAGCCTCTCCCCTAGCCAAACCACCTACAATGAGCAGTTCTTC. This sequence encodes CASSLSPSQTTYNEQFF.